This TCR beta chain came from a study of type 1 regulatory T cells. TCRdb reprocessed the reads via MiXCR and lists one record per CDR3 protein. There are about 68,000 distinct CDR3 sequences in the sample; around 68% occur only once, and less than 8.5% lies in the top ten. To note about this clonotype: Its specificity is not known.

Germline loops: CDR1 MNHEY, CDR2 SVGEGT. The CDR3 has 13 amino acids. V trimming: 6 bases; J trimming: 8 bases; junction bases outside the gene matches: 7. The gene calls are TRBV6-2 or TRBV6-3 and TRBJ1-2; 9 bases line up with TRBD1. Specimen: cultured T cells, either the whole culture or a sorted T cell fraction (not recorded which). This sample's subset: Tr1-enriched cell product generated in vitro against host alloantigens. This sequence originates from a human donor in good health. This CDR3 reads CASRRTGVEGYTF. In nucleotides, the CDR3 is TGTGCCAGCAGGAGGACAGGGGTGGAGGGCTACACCTTC.